This T cell receptor (beta chain) was identified during a study of blood T cell repertoires in COVID-19. Germline V gene lookup returns CDR1 SGHVS and CDR2 FQNEAQ. V was shortened by 1 base and J by 8 bases, with 19 bases between the two germline ends. The CDR3 is made up of 16 amino acids. Measured with immunoSEQ multiplex PCR; TCRdb has only the in-frame clones, and not every one. This sample has 100,000 to 150,000 clones, with 85% found just once. The chain combines TRBV7-8 with TRBJ2-3; D remains ambiguous. Sequencing used peripheral blood. This TCR derives from an elderly man with active or convalescent COVID-19. CDR3 loop: CASSLVEALLHGTQYF. The CDR3 DNA reads TGTGCCAGCAGCTTAGTAGAGGCGTTGCTACATGGTACGCAGTATTTT.